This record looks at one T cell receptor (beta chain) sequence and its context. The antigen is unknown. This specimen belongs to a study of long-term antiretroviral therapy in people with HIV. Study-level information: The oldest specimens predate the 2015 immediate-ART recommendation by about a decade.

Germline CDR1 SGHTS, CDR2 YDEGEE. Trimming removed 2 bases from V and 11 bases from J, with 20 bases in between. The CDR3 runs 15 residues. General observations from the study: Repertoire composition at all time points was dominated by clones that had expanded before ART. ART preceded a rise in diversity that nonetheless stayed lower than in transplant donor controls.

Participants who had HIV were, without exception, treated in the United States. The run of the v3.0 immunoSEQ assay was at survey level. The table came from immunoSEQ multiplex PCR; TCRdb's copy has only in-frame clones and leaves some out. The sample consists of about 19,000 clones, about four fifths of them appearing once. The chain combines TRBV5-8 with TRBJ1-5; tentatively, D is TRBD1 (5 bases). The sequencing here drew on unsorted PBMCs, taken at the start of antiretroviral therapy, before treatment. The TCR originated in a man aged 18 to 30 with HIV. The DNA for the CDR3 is TGTGCCAGCAGCTTAGGAGGGACCGGGTTTCTGGCCCAGCATTTT. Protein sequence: CASSLGGTGFLAQHF.